The entry that follows covers one T cell receptor beta chain sequence. Its target antigen remains unknown. No base quality values were provided; no much bigger clone lies one nucleotide off. Trimmed from V: 4 bases; trimmed from J: 2 bases; junction bases lacking a gene match: 5. The CDR3, cysteine through phenylalanine, is 15 amino acids long. Of all the DNA, just the CDR3 is kept, 45 bases in frame from base 1. The CDR1 and CDR2 encoded by the germline V gene (reference sequence) are SEHNR and FQNEAQ. Library generation was performed with 5' RACE. The data were produced on an Illumina HiSeq 2500. A second PCR of roughly 6 to 12 cycles was run with a J-beta primer mix and a sample-barcoded 5' primer. Each TCR beta cDNA molecule received a unique molecular identifier from a template-switch 5' adaptor carrying 12 random nucleotides. Each sample yielded at least 3 million CDR3-containing paired-end reads. First-strand cDNA synthesis was performed from all RNA using the Mint cDNA synthesis kit, with priming by a TRBC-specific oligonucleotide. Following uracil-DNA glycosylase treatment, a first 18-cycle PCR with universal primers M1SS and BC2_uni_R was performed on all cDNA. In the original analysis: Normalization of each sample was performed by random selection of 1 million high-quality reads, each carrying a distinct molecular identifier. Instead of being binned into consensus sequences, reads that shared molecular identifiers were thrown out. CDR3 identification, clonotype clustering and error correction used MiTCR with a Q25 quality threshold and the strictest error-elimination algorithm. A nonparametric unseen species model using Euler transformation provided a lower-bound estimate of total TCR beta diversity. TCRdb reworked the public reads: Q25 trimming with fastp, MiXCR clone assembly, productive beta chains retained. Each record represents a unique CDR3 protein, reported with the most common genes and DNA among its rows. The V and J calls here are based on TCRdb, not the publication. Recorded for this sample are about a million distinct CDR3 sequences; under 50% of them occurred a single time. Clones ranked in the top ten supply roughly 13% of the sample.

The source of the sample is a study of blood T cells in healthy people across ages (dated by TCRdb to 2013 to 2016). For context, the study as a whole: In model experiments, roughly one uniquely barcoded TCR beta cDNA molecule per two T cells was captured by template switching. Using the same blood draw, the study looked at two additional independent replicas of 1 million unique cDNA reads for two donors, one aged 18 to 29 and the other aged 80 or older. Using deep sequencing normalized with unique cDNA molecular identifiers, the study measured how TCR beta repertoire diversity changes with age. To avoid experimental bias, donors of different ages were randomly spread across the sequencing lanes. The donors were divided into four age groups: young (average approximately 15 years), middle-aged (over 35), aged (about 60) and long-lived (about 84).

What the work shows at the level of the full study, not this receptor alone: As age increased, observed TCR beta diversity per million T cells dropped in a roughly linear way, and a significant reduction was already evident by age 40. The long-lived group showed more naive CD4+ T cells, fewer expanded clones and increased TCR diversity than the aged group, suggesting age selection. Conclusive comparison of naive and antigen-experienced compartments was prevented by the profiling of bulk unsorted PBMCs. A strong correlation was found between observed TCR beta diversity and the percentage of naive T cells measured by flow cytometry. Donor CMV infection status was unknown, potentially confounding age-related changes in expanded clonotypes. Estimates of total diversity based on one million sequenced T cells were regarded as lower bounds and as underestimates.

Donors were 35 to 40 systemically healthy Caucasian individuals from Russia aged roughly 6 to 100 years. Each donor gave approximately 9.4 milliliters of peripheral blood, drawn into EDTA-treated Vacutainer tubes. Ficoll-Paque density-gradient centrifugation was used to isolate PBMCs, with at least 6 million obtained per sample. Trizol reagent was used to extract total RNA from PBMCs, with at least 6 micrograms per sample. For every donor, flow cytometry on a PBMC aliquot measured the percentage of naive CD45RAhigh/CD27high T cells. Material: blood. This TCR came from a young man in good health. The rearrangement combines TRBV7-9 with TRBJ2-3; TRBD1 matches 8 bases in the middle. At the DNA level, the sequence is TGTGCCAGCAGCTACGGACAGGGTCTCACAGATACGCAGTATTTT. It codes for CASSYGQGLTDTQYF.